This T cell receptor (beta chain) was recovered during a study of blood T cell repertoires in COVID-19. Study-wide context: Acute-phase and convalescent COVID-19 samples originated in the United States, Italy and Spain. PBMCs, B-cell-depleted T cells, or T cells were the source of the cDNA or gDNA that made up the material.

This table comes from immunoSEQ multiplex PCR, and its TCRdb copy is limited to in-frame clones, with some not included. The top ten clones hold about 2.1% of a sample with roughly 250,000 clones, about 82% of them seen once. Looked up from germline, CDR1 is MNHEY and CDR2 is SMNVEV (reference sequence). V gave up 6 bases and J gave up 0 bases, with 8 bases separating them. The CDR3 length is 14 residues. Those enrolled, adults aged roughly 18 to 90 years, came from some 25 US areas. Donors in Cohort 3 who had recovered were those with two negative PCRs, healthcare professional clearance, or resolution of their symptoms.

Sequencing input: PBMCs or T cells enriched from blood (not recorded which). The TCR comes from a woman aged 45-65 years who had recovered from COVID-19. The gene calls are TRBV27 and TRBJ1-4, with D possibly being TRBD1 (5 bases). In DNA form, the CDR3 reads TGTGCCAGCAGGCAGGGAACAACTAATGAAAAACTGTTTTTT. The encoded protein is CASRQGTTNEKLFF.